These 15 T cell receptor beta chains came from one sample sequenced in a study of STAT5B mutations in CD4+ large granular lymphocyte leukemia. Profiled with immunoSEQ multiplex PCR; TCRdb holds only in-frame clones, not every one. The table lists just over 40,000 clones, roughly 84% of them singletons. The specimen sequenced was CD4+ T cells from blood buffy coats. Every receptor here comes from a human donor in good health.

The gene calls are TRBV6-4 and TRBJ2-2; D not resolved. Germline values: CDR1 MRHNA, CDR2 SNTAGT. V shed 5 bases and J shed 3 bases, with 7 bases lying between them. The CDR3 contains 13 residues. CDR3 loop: CASSPGDTGELFF. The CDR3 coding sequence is TGTGCCAGCAGTCCTGGAGACACCGGGGAGCTGTTTTTT.

CDR3 nucleotide sequence: TGTGCCAGCAGCTTAAGAGGCAGGGACCGGATAAATCAGCCCCAGCATTTT. Residues: CASSLRGRDRINQPQHF. This chain connects TRBV7-2 to TRBJ1-5, with D possibly matching TRBD1 (5 bases). Germline V gene lookup returns CDR1 SGHTA and CDR2 FQGNSA. V was trimmed by 2 bases and J by 4 bases, leaving 18 bases between them. This CDR3 is built from 17 residues.

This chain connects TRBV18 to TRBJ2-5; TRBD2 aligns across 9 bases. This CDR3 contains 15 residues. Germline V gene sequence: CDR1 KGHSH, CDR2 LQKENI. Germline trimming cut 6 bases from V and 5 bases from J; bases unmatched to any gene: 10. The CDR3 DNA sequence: TGTGCCAGCTCGCCGTCTAGCGGGGTTGGTGAGACCCAGTACTTC. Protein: CASSPSSGVGETQYF.

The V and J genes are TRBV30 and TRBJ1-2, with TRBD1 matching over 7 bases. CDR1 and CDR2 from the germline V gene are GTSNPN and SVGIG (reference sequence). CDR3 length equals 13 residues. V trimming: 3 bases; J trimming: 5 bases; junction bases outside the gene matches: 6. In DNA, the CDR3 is TGTGCCTGGAGGAAACAGGGGAGTTATGGCTACACCTTC. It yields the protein CAWRKQGSYGYTF. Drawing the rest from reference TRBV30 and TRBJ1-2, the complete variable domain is SQTIHQWPATLVQPVGSPLSLECTVEGTSNPNLYWYRQAAGRGLQLLFYSVGIGQISSEVPQNLSASRPQDRQFILSSKKLLLSDSGFYLCAWRKQGSYGYTFGSGTRLTVV.

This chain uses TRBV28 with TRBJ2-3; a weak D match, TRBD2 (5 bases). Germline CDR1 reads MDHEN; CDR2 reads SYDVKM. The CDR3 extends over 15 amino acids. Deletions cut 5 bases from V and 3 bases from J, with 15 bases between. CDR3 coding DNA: TGTGCCAGCAGTCCCCATCTTTCGGGGACAGATACGCAGTATTTT. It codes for CASSPHLSGTDTQYF. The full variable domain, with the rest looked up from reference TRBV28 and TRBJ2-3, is DVKVTQSSRYLVKRTGEKVFLECVQDMDHENMFWYRQDPGLGLRLIYFSYDVKMKEKGDIPEGYSVSREKKERFSLILESASTNQTSMYLCASSPHLSGTDTQYFGPGTRLTVL.

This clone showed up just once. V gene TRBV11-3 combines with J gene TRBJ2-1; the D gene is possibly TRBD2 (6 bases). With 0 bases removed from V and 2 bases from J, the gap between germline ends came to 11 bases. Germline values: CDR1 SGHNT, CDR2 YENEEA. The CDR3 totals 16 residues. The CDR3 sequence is CASSLEGAGTYNEQFF. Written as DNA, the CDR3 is TGTGCCAGCAGCTTAGAAGGTGCGGGGACCTACAATGAGCAGTTCTTC.

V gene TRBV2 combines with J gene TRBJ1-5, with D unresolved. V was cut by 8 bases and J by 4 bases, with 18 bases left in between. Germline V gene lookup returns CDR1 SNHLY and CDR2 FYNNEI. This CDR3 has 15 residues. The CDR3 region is CASFRGLPGNQPQHF. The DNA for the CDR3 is TGTGCCAGCTTCCGAGGGCTACCGGGAAATCAGCCCCAGCATTTT.

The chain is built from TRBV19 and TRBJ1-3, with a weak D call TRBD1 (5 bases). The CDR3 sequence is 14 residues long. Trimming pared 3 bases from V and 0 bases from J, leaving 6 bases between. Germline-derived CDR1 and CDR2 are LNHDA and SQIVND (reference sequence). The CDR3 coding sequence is TGTGCCAGTAGTATTGACAGCTCTGGAAACACCATATATTTT. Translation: CASSIDSSGNTIYF.

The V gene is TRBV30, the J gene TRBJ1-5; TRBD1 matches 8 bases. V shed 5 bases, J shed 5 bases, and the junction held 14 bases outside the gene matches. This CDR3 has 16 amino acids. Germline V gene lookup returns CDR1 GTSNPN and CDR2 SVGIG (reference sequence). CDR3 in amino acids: CAWRHPRTGNDQPQHF. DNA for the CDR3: TGTGCCTGGCGCCACCCTCGGACAGGGAACGATCAGCCCCAGCATTTT.

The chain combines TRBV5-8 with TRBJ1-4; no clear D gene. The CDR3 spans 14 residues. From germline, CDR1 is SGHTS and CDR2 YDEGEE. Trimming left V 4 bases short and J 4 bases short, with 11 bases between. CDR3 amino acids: CASSAGRVNEKLFF. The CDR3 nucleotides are TGTGCCAGCAGCGCCGGAAGGGTTAATGAAAAACTGTTTTTT.

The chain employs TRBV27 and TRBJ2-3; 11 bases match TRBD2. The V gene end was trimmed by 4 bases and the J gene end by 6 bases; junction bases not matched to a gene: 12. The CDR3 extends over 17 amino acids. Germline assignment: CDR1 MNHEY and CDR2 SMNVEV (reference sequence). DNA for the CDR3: TGTGCCAGCAGTTCTACTAGCGGGGGAGACCTCGGCGATACGCAGTATTTT. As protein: CASSSTSGGDLGDTQYF.

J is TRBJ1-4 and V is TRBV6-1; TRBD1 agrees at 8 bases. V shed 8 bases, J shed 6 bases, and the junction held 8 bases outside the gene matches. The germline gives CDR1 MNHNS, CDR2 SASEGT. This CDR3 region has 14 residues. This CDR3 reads CASHSDRGYEKLFF. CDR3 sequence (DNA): TGTGCCAGCCATTCCGACAGGGGATATGAAAAACTGTTTTTT.

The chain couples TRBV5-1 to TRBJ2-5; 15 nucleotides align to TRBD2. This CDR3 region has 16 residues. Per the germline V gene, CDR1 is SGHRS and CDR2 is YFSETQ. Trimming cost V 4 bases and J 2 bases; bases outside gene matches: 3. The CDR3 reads CASSVGLAGGQETQYF. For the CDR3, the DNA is TGCGCCAGCAGCGTGGGACTAGCGGGGGGACAAGAGACCCAGTACTTC. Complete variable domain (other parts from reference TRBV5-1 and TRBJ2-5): KAGVTQTPRYLIKTRGQQVTLSCSPISGHRSVSWYQQTPGQGLQFLFEYFSETQRNKGNFPGRFSGRQFSNSRSEMNVSTLELGDSALYLCASSVGLAGGQETQYFGPGTRLLVL.

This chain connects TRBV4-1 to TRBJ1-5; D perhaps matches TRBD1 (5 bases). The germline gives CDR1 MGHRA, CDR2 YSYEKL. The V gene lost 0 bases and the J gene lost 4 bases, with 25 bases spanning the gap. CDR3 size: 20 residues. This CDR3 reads CASSQDPTPGTEELNQPQHF. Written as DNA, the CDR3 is TGCGCCAGCAGCCAAGACCCAACCCCCGGGACGGAGGAACTTAATCAGCCCCAGCATTTT.

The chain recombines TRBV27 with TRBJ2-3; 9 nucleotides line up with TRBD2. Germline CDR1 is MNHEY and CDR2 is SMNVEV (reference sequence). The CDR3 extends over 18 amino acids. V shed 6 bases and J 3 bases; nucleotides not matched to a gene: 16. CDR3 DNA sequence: TGTGCCAGCAGCGCTCGGGGCGGGGGGGGCCACAAAACAGATACGCAGTATTTT. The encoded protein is CASSARGGGGHKTDTQYF.